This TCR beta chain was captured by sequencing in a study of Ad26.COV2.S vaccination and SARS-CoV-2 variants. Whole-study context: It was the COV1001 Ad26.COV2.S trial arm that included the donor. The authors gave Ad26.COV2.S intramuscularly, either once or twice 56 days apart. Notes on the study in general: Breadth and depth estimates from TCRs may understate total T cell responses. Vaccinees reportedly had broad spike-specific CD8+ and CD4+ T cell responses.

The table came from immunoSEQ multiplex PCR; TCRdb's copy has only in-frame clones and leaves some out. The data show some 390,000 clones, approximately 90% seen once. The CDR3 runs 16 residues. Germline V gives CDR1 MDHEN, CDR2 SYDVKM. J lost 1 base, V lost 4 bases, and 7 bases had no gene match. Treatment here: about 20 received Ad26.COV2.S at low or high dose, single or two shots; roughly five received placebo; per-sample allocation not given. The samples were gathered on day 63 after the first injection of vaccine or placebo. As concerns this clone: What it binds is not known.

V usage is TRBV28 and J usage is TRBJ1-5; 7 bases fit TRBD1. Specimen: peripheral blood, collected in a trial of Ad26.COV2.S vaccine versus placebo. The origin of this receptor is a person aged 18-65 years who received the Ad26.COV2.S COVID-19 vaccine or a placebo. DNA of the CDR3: TGTGCCAGCAGTTCGCTACGACAGGGAAGCAATCAGCCCCAGCATTTT. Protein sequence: CASSSLRQGSNQPQHF. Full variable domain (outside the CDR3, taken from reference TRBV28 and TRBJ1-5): DVKVTQSSRYLVKRTGEKVFLECVQDMDHENMFWYRQDPGLGLRLIYFSYDVKMKEKGDIPEGYSVSREKKERFSLILESASTNQTSMYLCASSSLRQGSNQPQHFGDGTRLSIL.